What follows is one T cell receptor beta chain and its context. Time point defined: newly diagnosed GD, antithyroid drugs for less than 3 months. RNA from PBMCs was the source of the TCR library. An endocrinology department in Xi'an, China, recruited the patients. With 3 bases clipped from V and 0 bases from J, the junction kept 7 bases outside the gene matches. Looked up from germline, CDR1 is MGHRA and CDR2 is YSYEKL. The CDR3 is 17 residues long. The TCR beta library used iRepertoire HTBI primers with Arm-PCR amplification of CDR3. Using its own MiXCR run on the multiplex PCR reads, TCRdb lists one record per CDR3 protein. The sample shows over 500,000 distinct CDR3 sequences, 15% to 20% of them seen only once. The data are from a study of regulatory T cells in long-lasting Graves disease. Separately, the same data were catalogued under a study of T cells in Graves' hyperthyroidism and ophthalmopathy.

The sequence was obtained from a young man with Graves disease. Specimen: peripheral blood mononuclear cells (PBMCs), collected at new diagnosis, from a patient treated with antithyroid drugs. The V and J genes are TRBV4-1 and TRBJ2-7; TRBD2 aligns across 11 bases. The CDR3 DNA reads TGCGCCAGCAGCCAGATAGGACTAGCGGGTAACTCCTACGAGCAGTACTTC. This gives the protein CASSQIGLAGNSYEQYF.